This T cell receptor (beta chain) appears in the sequencing data of a study of blood T cell repertoires in COVID-19. Study information: COVID-19 samples collected from the United States, Italy and Spain covered acute and convalescent phases.

Methods used by the authors: Reference gene primers were amplified, and this amplification served to estimate nucleated cell counts. Produced via immunoSEQ multiplex PCR; TCRdb's table is partial and in-frame only. From that table come the V and J calls and clone size; the DNA was used to work out D and trimming. In the table there are 250,000 to 350,000 clones, around nine tenths of which are singletons. Germline assignment: CDR1 LNHNV and CDR2 YYDKDF (reference sequence). This CDR3 spans 16 amino acids. The junction had 6 bases not matched to a gene; V was cut back by 3 bases and J by 6 bases. The TCR originated in a woman aged 60-75 years with acute or convalescent COVID-19. The sequencing input was peripheral blood. V and J are TRBV15 and TRBJ2-1; the match to TRBD2 covers 12 bases. CDR3 DNA: TGTGCCACCAGCAGCATGGGACTAGCGGGTGTCAATGAGCAGTTCTTC. It encodes CATSSMGLAGVNEQFF.